These T cell receptor beta chains were read from a single sample in a study of blood T cell repertoires in COVID-19. Clones were read by immunoSEQ multiplex PCR, and TCRdb kept only the in-frame ones, dropping some. The data show 50,000 to 55,000 clones, about nine tenths seen once. Sequencing was performed on peripheral blood. The receptors were gathered from a man older than 75 with acute or convalescent COVID-19. Each CDR3 is given with its conserved first and last residue. Each record gives: clone size, CDR3 length, V gene, D gene, J gene, CDR3 DNA, CDR3 protein. D genes are given only for firm matches. Not every row has a clone size; where given, it reads once, few, many or a size class.

NA,15,TRBV5-8,NA,TRBJ1-4,TGTGCCAGCAGCTTGGACTTTGCAACTAATGAAAAACTGTTTTTT,CASSLDFATNEKLFF
NA,14,TRBV6-5,NA,TRBJ1-1,TGTGCCAGCAGTTACAGTGCCCTCCAGGCTGAAGCTTTCTTT,CASSYSALQAEAFF
once,14,TRBV5-6,TRBD1,TRBJ1-6,TGTGCCAGCAGTTTGGACAGGGTAGATTCACCCCTCCACTTT,CASSLDRVDSPLHF
NA,16,TRBV18,TRBD1,TRBJ1-6,TGTGCCAGCTCACAGGGACAGGGGGTGGGTAATTCACCCCTCCACTTT,CASSQGQGVGNSPLHF
NA,14,TRBV19,TRBD1,TRBJ1-2,TGTGCCAGTAGTCTACCCGGACAGGTCAAAGGCTACACCTTC,CASSLPGQVKGYTF
NA,15,TRBV5-1,NA,TRBJ1-1,TGCGCCAGCAGAGGGCGGCAGGGGACGAACACTGAAGCTTTCTTT,CASRGRQGTNTEAFF
NA,14,TRBV7-9,TRBD1,TRBJ2-5,TGTGCCAGCAGCCCAGGGACAGGGTACGAGACCCAGTACTTC,CASSPGTGYETQYF
NA,16,TRBV27,NA,TRBJ1-6,TGTGCCAGCAGGGGGCCCGAAAGAACCTATAATTCACCCCTCCACTTT,CASRGPERTYNSPLHF
NA,17,TRBV2,TRBD2,TRBJ2-7,TGTGCCAGCAGTGACTGGACTAGCGGGGGGCTACCCTACGAGCAGTACTTC,CASSDWTSGGLPYEQYF
NA,18,TRBV5-6,TRBD2,TRBJ2-3,TGTGCCAGCAGCTTGCCGGCGGGGGATCTGTCTAGCACAGATACGCAGTATTTT,CASSLPAGDLSSTDTQYF
NA,16,TRBV5-4,NA,TRBJ1-1,TGTGCCAGCACCCCCCCACAAAAGGGGTTGAACACTGAAGCTTTCTTT,CASTPPQKGLNTEAFF
once,14,TRBV6-1,NA,TRBJ1-6,TGTGCCAGCAGTGAAGTTGGCGGTAATTCACCCCTCCACTTT,CASSEVGGNSPLHF
NA,15,TRBV19,TRBD1,TRBJ2-7,TGTGCCAGTTCGTCCAAGGGACAGGGGACCTACGAGCAGTACTTC,CASSSKGQGTYEQYF
NA,17,TRBV9,NA,TRBJ2-3,TGTGCCAGCAGCGGGCGCCAGAGCGGAGTCCGCACAGATACGCAGTATTTT,CASSGRQSGVRTDTQYF
NA,15,TRBV18,TRBD1,TRBJ1-2,TGTGCCAGCTCACCGGGACAGGGGGACCTATATGGCTACACCTTC,CASSPGQGDLYGYTF
NA,18,TRBV5-1,NA,TRBJ1-3,TGCGCCAGCAGCCCGGACGGAACAGCGGGAGCCTCTGGAAACACCATATATTTT,CASSPDGTAGASGNTIYF
NA,13,TRBV7-9,TRBD1,TRBJ2-5,TGTGCCAGCAGCCCCGGGGACAGGGGGGACCAGTACTTC,CASSPGDRGDQYF
NA,14,TRBV4-3,NA,TRBJ1-6,TGCGCCAGCAGTACTACCTCCTATAATTCACCCCTCCACTTT,CASSTTSYNSPLHF
NA,14,TRBV5-1,NA,TRBJ2-5,TGCGCCAGCAGCCTCAACAGGGTTCAAGAGACCCAGTACTTC,CASSLNRVQETQYF
once,16,TRBV7-2,TRBD2,TRBJ2-1,TGTGCCAGCAGCTCTCCAGGACTAGCGGGGGGCAATGAGCAGTTCTTC,CASSSPGLAGGNEQFF
NA,15,TRBV18,NA,TRBJ2-2,TGTGCCAGCTCACCTAACTCCCACGGGACCGGGGAGCTGTTTTTT,CASSPNSHGTGELFF
NA,15,TRBV18,NA,TRBJ2-5,TGTGCCAGCTCACCCAACTTCGGACAAGGGGAGACCCAGTACTTC,CASSPNFGQGETQYF
NA,15,TRBV19,NA,TRBJ1-4,TGTGCCAGTAGTATGGGGACACCAGGGAATGAAAAACTGTTTTTT,CASSMGTPGNEKLFF
NA,15,TRBV5-1,NA,TRBJ2-1,TGCGCCAGCAACCGGGGGGCAGGGGTGAACAATGAGCAGTTCTTC,CASNRGAGVNNEQFF
NA,16,TRBV10-3,TRBD1,TRBJ1-2,TGTGCCATCAGTGATTTCGGGGACAGGGTTAACTATGGCTACACCTTC,CAISDFGDRVNYGYTF
NA,16,TRBV7-2,TRBD1,TRBJ2-1,TGTGCCAGCAGCCTTTCGGGGACAGGGGGGGACAATGAGCAGTTCTTC,CASSLSGTGGDNEQFF
NA,11,TRBV6-5,NA,TRBJ2-7,TGTGCCAGCAGGCAGGGTTACGAGCAGTACTTC,CASRQGYEQYF
NA,15,TRBV7-3,TRBD2,TRBJ2-1,TGTGCCAGCAGCTTACAGCGGGGGGGCCTAAATGAGCAGTTCTTC,CASSLQRGGLNEQFF
NA,13,TRBV2,NA,TRBJ1-5,TGTGCCAGCAGCCCTGACAGTTATCAGCCCCAGCATTTT,CASSPDSYQPQHF
NA,12,TRBV12-3/TRBV12-4,NA,TRBJ1-2,TGTGCCAGCAGGGGCGCGGGCTATGGCTACACCTTC,CASRGAGYGYTF
NA,15,TRBV6-6,NA,TRBJ2-1,TGTGCCAGCACCCTCGGAGGGGTTGGATACAATGAGCAGTTCTTC,CASTLGGVGYNEQFF
NA,17,TRBV7-2,TRBD2,TRBJ2-1,TGTGCCAGCAGCTTACGGACTAGCGGGGGGAGCTACAATGAGCAGTTCTTC,CASSLRTSGGSYNEQFF
few,13,TRBV30,NA,TRBJ1-1,TGTGCCTGGAGTGAATCGAGTTTCACTGAAGCTTTCTTT,CAWSESSFTEAFF
once,16,TRBV9,NA,TRBJ1-1,TGTGCCAGCAGCGTAGCCCTGGTGGCAGGGAGGACTGAAGCTTTCTTT,CASSVALVAGRTEAFF
NA,18,TRBV5-4,NA,TRBJ1-1,TGTGCCAGCAGCGAGGCGGGGGGTTGGAGTAGTATGAACACTGAAGCTTTCTTT,CASSEAGGWSSMNTEAFF
NA,14,TRBV7-9,TRBD2,TRBJ2-1,TGTGCCAGCAGCCTTGGGGGGGACTACAATGAGCAGTTCTTC,CASSLGGDYNEQFF
NA,14,TRBV3-1/TRBV3-2,TRBD1,TRBJ1-3,TGTGCCAGCAGACACCGGGACAGTGGAAACACCATATATTTT,CASRHRDSGNTIYF
NA,16,TRBV7-9,TRBD1,TRBJ1-1,TGTGCCAGCAGCTTAACCGGAGACAGGGTCAGGCGTGAAGCTTTCTTT,CASSLTGDRVRREAFF
NA,14,TRBV6-5,NA,TRBJ1-3,TGTGCCAGCAGTCCGGACAGAACTGGAAACACCATATATTTT,CASSPDRTGNTIYF
few,17,TRBV27,TRBD1,TRBJ2-2,TGTGCCAGCACCCACAGGGGGGGACAGGGGTCCACCGGGGAGCTGTTTTTT,CASTHRGGQGSTGELFF
once,14,TRBV7-8,NA,TRBJ1-2,TGTGCCAGCAGCTTAGGGCAAAACAACTATGGCTACACCTTC,CASSLGQNNYGYTF
NA,15,TRBV19,TRBD1,TRBJ1-5,TGTGCCAGTATAGGGGGCTCGGGTAGCAATCAGCCCCAGCATTTT,CASIGGSGSNQPQHF
NA,16,TRBV19,NA,TRBJ1-4,TGTGCCAGTAGTATCCCCGGCGGAGGGCTTAATGAAAAACTGTTTTTT,CASSIPGGGLNEKLFF
NA,13,TRBV12-3/TRBV12-4,NA,TRBJ1-2,TGTGCCAGCAGCTCAGGCGCTAACTATGGCTACACCTTC,CASSSGANYGYTF
NA,16,TRBV2,NA,TRBJ2-5,TGTGCCACCCGGGACAACACTATCTGGGCTCAAGAGACCCAGTACTTC,CATRDNTIWAQETQYF
NA,15,TRBV10-1,TRBD2,TRBJ2-7,TGCGCCAGCAGTGAGTCGACTAGCAGCTCCTACGAGCAGTACTTC,CASSESTSSSYEQYF
NA,10,TRBV10-3,TRBD1,TRBJ2-1,TGTGCCATCGGGGGACAGGAGCAGTTCTTC,CAIGGQEQFF
NA,11,TRBV29-1,NA,TRBJ2-5,TGCAGCGTTAGGGGTAATTGGACCCAGTACTTC,CSVRGNWTQYF
NA,12,TRBV3-1/TRBV3-2,NA,TRBJ1-2,TGTGCCAGCAGCCAAGGTGAGGGTGGCTACACCTTC,CASSQGEGGYTF
few,16,TRBV18,TRBD1,TRBJ2-1,TGTGCCAGCCAGGGACAGCCGGGACAGCCAAACAATGAGCAGTTCTTC,CASQGQPGQPNNEQFF
once,16,TRBV5-1,NA,TRBJ2-1,TGCGCCAGCAGAGCTTCTGGTGGGGGCTCCTACAATGAACAGTTCTTC,CASRASGGGSYNEQFF
NA,15,TRBV7-9,TRBD1,TRBJ1-4,TGTGCCAGCAGCCAAGGGACAGGGGTTAATGAAAAACTGTTTTTT,CASSQGTGVNEKLFF
NA,14,TRBV13,TRBD2,TRBJ2-3,TGTGCCAGCAGCCCCCCTTTAGCGGGGGATACGCAGTATTTT,CASSPPLAGDTQYF
few,15,TRBV7-7,TRBD1,TRBJ2-7,TGTGCTAGCAGTTCGACAGGGGGCATCTCCTACGAGCAGTACTTC,CASSSTGGISYEQYF
NA,14,TRBV11-2,NA,TRBJ2-7,TGTGCCAGCAGCTTAGTCCCAGGTGCCTACGAGCAGTACTTC,CASSLVPGAYEQYF
NA,13,TRBV19,NA,TRBJ1-4,TGTGCCGGGAAACGGACTGATAATGAAAAACTGTTTTTT,CAGKRTDNEKLFF
NA,16,TRBV27,TRBD2,TRBJ2-1,TGTGCCAGCAGACAACTAGCGGGGACCTCCTACAATGAGCAGTTCTTC,CASRQLAGTSYNEQFF
NA,15,TRBV5-4,NA,TRBJ1-2,TGTGCCAGCAGCCTCGCGACGGGTTTAAACTATGGCTACACCTTC,CASSLATGLNYGYTF
NA,12,TRBV6-6,NA,TRBJ1-4,TGTGCCAGCAGTTACTCGAGAGAAAAACTGTTTTTT,CASSYSREKLFF